What follows are 29 T cell receptor beta chains derived from one specimen sequenced in a study of OX40 agonist ivuxolimab in advanced cancers. The table came from immunoSEQ multiplex PCR; TCRdb's copy has only in-frame clones and leaves some out. This table has around 80,000 clones, more than 75% appearing once. The specimen comprised CD4+ or CD8+ T cells sorted from blood, sampled in a trial of the OX40 agonist ivuxolimab. These receptors were taken from an adult with an advanced solid tumor such as melanoma, head and neck, liver or kidney cancer.

V is TRBV6-5 and J is TRBJ1-2, with D perhaps matching TRBD1 (6 bases). Germline lookup yields CDR1 MNHEY and CDR2 SVGAGI. Between the trimmed V and J ends, which lost 2 bases and 5 bases, there was a span of 9 bases. The CDR3 is 13 amino acids. The CDR3 loop is CASSYEGGYGYTF. CDR3 nucleotide sequence: TGTGCCAGCAGTTACGAAGGGGGTTATGGCTACACCTTC.

In this sample, this clone turned up once. The chain employs TRBV5-1 and TRBJ2-3; D tentatively fits TRBD1 or TRBD2 (6 bases each). CDR3 size: 14 residues. The V end lost 1 base, the J end lost 4 bases, and 10 bases lay between the germline ends. The V gene's germline CDR1 is SGHRS and CDR2 YFSETQ. CDR3 in DNA: TGCGCCAGCAGCTTGCCAGGGGAGGCAGATACGCAGTATTTT. Encoded protein: CASSLPGEADTQYF.

V usage is TRBV19 and J usage is TRBJ2-5; no firm D call. V was shortened by 0 bases and J by 1 base, with 9 bases between the two germline ends. Looked up from germline, CDR1 is LNHDA and CDR2 is SQIVND (reference sequence). The CDR3 contains 15 residues. The CDR3 DNA reads TGTGCCAGTAGTATAGAAGTCGGAATCCAAGAGACCCAGTACTTC. Its protein is CASSIEVGIQETQYF.

The gene calls are TRBV10-3 and TRBJ2-2, with D possibly matching TRBD2 (6 bases). V gave up 11 bases and J gave up 5 bases, with 18 bases separating them. Germline loops: CDR1 ENHRY, CDR2 SYGVKD. The CDR3 covers 14 residues. The CDR3: CAGGEIQDTGELFF. The CDR3 nucleotides read TGTGCCGGCGGGGAGATTCAGGATACCGGGGAGCTGTTTTTT.

This clone was observed a single time. V gene TRBV10-3 combines with J gene TRBJ2-1; the match to TRBD1 covers 7 bases. V shed 0 bases, J shed 4 bases, and the junction held 6 bases outside the gene matches. Germline loops: CDR1 ENHRY, CDR2 SYGVKD. The CDR3 spans 16 residues. The CDR3 protein is CAISESMTGIYNEQFF. Here the CDR3 DNA reads TGTGCCATCAGTGAGTCGATGACAGGGATTTACAATGAGCAGTTCTTC.

This clone was seen only once. The V and J genes are TRBV10-3 and TRBJ2-3; no definite D call. V shed 1 base and J shed 6 bases, with 17 bases lying between them. The CDR3 consists of 16 residues. Germline values: CDR1 ENHRY, CDR2 SYGVKD. CDR3: CAISELMETTLDTQYF. CDR3 nucleotides: TGTGCCATCAGTGAGTTAATGGAGACGACACTGGATACGCAGTATTTT.

The chain is built from TRBV7-2 and TRBJ2-5, with 13 bases identical to TRBD2. V was clipped by 3 bases and J by 5 bases; unmatched bases: 6. This CDR3 comprises 16 residues. Germline values: CDR1 SGHTA, CDR2 FQGNSA. As DNA, the CDR3 is TGTGCCAGCAGCTTTCCTGGACTAGCGGGGGAGGAGACCCAGTACTTC. It translates to CASSFPGLAGEETQYF.

The chain has TRBV7-2 and TRBJ2-7, with 11 bases fitting TRBD1. The germline V gene encodes CDR1 SGHTA and CDR2 FQGNSA. The CDR3 contains 15 residues. J gave up 3 bases and V 7 bases, and 8 bases lay outside the gene matches. The CDR3 loop is CASIPGTGGFYEQYF. Written as DNA, the CDR3 is TGTGCCAGCATCCCCGGGACAGGGGGTTTCTACGAGCAGTACTTC.

The rearrangement uses TRBV7-2 and TRBJ1-1; 8 nucleotides align to TRBD1. CDR1 SGHTA and CDR2 FQGNSA come from the germline V gene. The CDR3 covers 15 residues. V shed 1 base, J shed 4 bases, and the junction held 5 bases outside the gene matches. The DNA for the CDR3 is TGTGCCAGCAGCTTAGGAGGGACAGGCCGCACTGAAGCTTTCTTT. This codes for CASSLGGTGRTEAFF.

This chain's CDR3 is CASTMVERRTGELFF. The CDR3 DNA reads TGTGCCAGCACCATGGTTGAGCGACGGACCGGGGAGCTGTTTTTT. The J gene is TRBJ2-2, the V gene TRBV6-5; D ambiguous. The CDR3 consists of 15 residues. V was clipped by 7 bases and J by 5 bases, with 17 bases between them. The germline V gene encodes CDR1 MNHEY and CDR2 SVGAGI.

CDR3 amino acids: CASSVTGAGPGELFF. The CDR3 nucleotides read TGTGCCAGCAGCGTCACAGGGGCGGGTCCCGGGGAGCTGTTTTTT. The rearrangement uses TRBV9 and TRBJ2-2; 7 positions match TRBD1. With V trimmed by 2 bases and J by 6 bases, 7 bases remained unmatched. The germline gives CDR1 SGDLS, CDR2 YYNGEE. CDR3 length: 15 residues.

In the case of this clone: This sample also contains other DNA sequences that code for the same CDR3. J is TRBJ2-1 and V is TRBV9; 8 positions match TRBD1. CDR1 SGDLS and CDR2 YYNGEE come from the germline V gene. The CDR3 runs 15 residues. The ends lost 2 bases at V and 0 bases at J; junction bases unmatched: 1. The CDR3 reads CASSVGQGSYNEQFF. In DNA, the CDR3 is TGTGCCAGCAGCGTTGGACAGGGCTCCTACAATGAGCAGTTCTTC.

This chain links TRBV11-2 with TRBJ1-1; D is perhaps TRBD1 (5 bases). CDR3 length equals 15 residues. The ends were cut back, 1 base at V and 3 bases at J, with 12 bases in the middle. Germline lookup yields CDR1 SGHAT and CDR2 FQNNGV. CDR3 sequence reads: CASSLGQPGDTEAFF. The DNA of the CDR3 is TGTGCCAGCAGCTTAGGGCAGCCGGGGGACACTGAAGCTTTCTTT.

The chain has TRBV19 and TRBJ1-1; the D gene is possibly TRBD1 (5 bases). Germline V CDR1 and CDR2: LNHDA, SQIVND (reference sequence). CDR3 length equals 16 residues. Deletions cut 8 bases from V and 0 bases from J, with 19 bases between. As DNA, the CDR3 is TGTGCCAGTGAGGTCGACGGAGTGGGGGTGAACACTGAAGCTTTCTTT. Residues: CASEVDGVGVNTEAFF.

This chain connects TRBV5-1 to TRBJ2-7, with 8 bases matching TRBD2. The CDR3 totals 15 residues. J lost 2 bases, V lost 3 bases, and 7 bases had no gene match. Germline CDR1 and CDR2: SGHRS and YFSETQ. In DNA, the CDR3 is TGCGCCAGCAGCTCGAGTAGCGGGGCGCCCTACGAGCAGTACTTC. It translates to CASSSSSGAPYEQYF.

This clone was recorded a few times. The V gene is TRBV4-1, the J gene TRBJ1-4; D gene ambiguous. CDR3 length equals 14 residues. V dropped 0 bases and J dropped 7 bases, with 9 bases sitting between them. The germline V gene encodes CDR1 MGHRA and CDR2 YSYEKL. This CDR3 is CASSQEGFGEKLFF. The CDR3 DNA follows: TGCGCCAGCAGCCAAGAAGGGTTTGGTGAAAAACTGTTTTTT.

The J gene is TRBJ2-7, the V gene TRBV28; tentatively, D is TRBD2 (6 bases). Germline V gene sequence: CDR1 MDHEN, CDR2 SYDVKM. The CDR3 is made up of 15 amino acids. The V end was cut by 6 bases, the J end by 1 base, with 16 bases between. Written as DNA, the CDR3 is TGTGCCAGCAGCTACCTGATGGAGGGGTCCTACGAGCAGTACTTC. As protein: CASSYLMEGSYEQYF.

The rearrangement joins TRBV10-3 to TRBJ2-2; D gene unclear. Trimming took 7 bases from V and 3 from J, leaving 12 bases between them. Germline CDR1 reads ENHRY; CDR2 reads SYGVKD. The CDR3 is 14 amino acids. This CDR3 is CAIMGRSDTGELFF. As DNA, the CDR3 is TGTGCCATCATGGGAAGGTCGGACACCGGGGAGCTGTTTTTT.

The chain recombines TRBV9 with TRBJ1-6; D remains ambiguous. Trimming stripped 0 bases from V and 0 bases from J, with 7 bases between. The CDR3 consists of 16 residues. Germline V gene data show CDR1 as SGDLS and CDR2 as YYNGEE. In nucleotides, the CDR3 is TGTGCCAGCAGCGTAGGAGTACTCTCCTATAATTCACCCCTCCACTTT. This encodes CASSVGVLSYNSPLHF.

The CDR3 loop reads CAISQGAGNTIYF. CDR3 coding DNA: TGTGCCATCTCTCAGGGGGCTGGAAACACCATATATTTT. This rearrangement joins TRBV10-3 to TRBJ1-3, with 7 bases matching TRBD1. V lost 8 bases to trimming and J lost 2 bases; unmatched junction nucleotides: 3. The germline CDR1 and CDR2 sequences are ENHRY and SYGVKD. The CDR3 is made up of 13 amino acids.

DNA for the CDR3: TGTGCCAGCAGCTTAGCTGGCAGGGGAAATCATGGCTACACCTTC. Its protein is CASSLAGRGNHGYTF. This chain links TRBV7-8 with TRBJ1-2; possibly TRBD1 for D (6 bases). V lost 0 bases and J lost 6, with 14 bases in between. The CDR3 spans 15 residues. The germline V gene encodes CDR1 SGHVS and CDR2 FQNEAQ.

This clone has a handful of counts. This chain connects TRBV15 to TRBJ2-2, with D possibly being TRBD2 (6 bases). The CDR3 runs 14 residues. Looked up from germline, CDR1 is LNHNV and CDR2 is YYDKDF (reference sequence). V was clipped by 6 bases and J by 3 bases, with 11 bases between them. CDR3 sequence: CATSRRGDTGELFF. The CDR3, as DNA: TGTGCCACCAGTCGGCGGGGAGACACCGGGGAGCTGTTTTTT.

The V call is TRBV11-1, the J call TRBJ2-1, with 10 bases aligning to TRBD2. The trim removed 4 bases at V and 5 bases at J, leaving 5 bases unmatched. CDR3 length: 15 residues. Germline CDR1 is SGHAT and CDR2 is FQDESV (reference sequence). The CDR3 sequence: CASSWPSGGHNEQFF. For the CDR3, the DNA is TGTGCCAGCAGCTGGCCTAGCGGGGGTCACAATGAGCAGTTCTTC.

This clone turned up a few times. The chain joins TRBV19 to TRBJ2-7, with a possible D match to TRBD1 (6 bases). V was shortened by 6 bases and J by 2 bases, with 14 bases between the two germline ends. CDR3 size: 14 residues. Looked up from germline, CDR1 is LNHDA and CDR2 is SQIVND (reference sequence). The CDR3 bases are TGTGCCAGTAGCGATATACAGGGACCCTACGAGCAGTACTTC. Translating it yields CASSDIQGPYEQYF.

The rearrangement links TRBV7-2 to TRBJ2-3, with 8 bases that match TRBD2. Germline CDR1 reads SGHTA; CDR2 reads FQGNSA. This CDR3 has 14 amino acids. V was clipped by 5 bases and J by 2 bases; unmatched bases: 3. The CDR3 spells CASSPGGVTDTQYF. DNA for the CDR3: TGTGCCAGCAGCCCGGGGGGGGTCACAGATACGCAGTATTTT.

J is TRBJ1-1 and V is TRBV6-1, with 7 bases identical to TRBD1. The CDR3 has 13 amino acids. V lost 9 bases to trimming and J lost 1 base; unmatched junction nucleotides: 5. CDR1 and CDR2 from the germline V gene are MNHNS and SASEGT. The CDR3 region is CASGQEENTEAFF. The DNA of the CDR3 is TGTGCCAGTGGACAGGAAGAGAACACTGAAGCTTTCTTT.

The V call is TRBV19, the J call TRBJ1-5, with TRBD1 identical over 10 bases. Germline lookup yields CDR1 LNHDA and CDR2 SQIVND (reference sequence). V lost 8 bases to trimming and J lost 4 bases; unmatched junction nucleotides: 8. The CDR3 has 15 residues. Written as DNA, the CDR3 is TGTGCCAGTGGGGACAGGGGATTTGGGAATCAGCCCCAGCATTTT. Its protein product is CASGDRGFGNQPQHF.

The chain combines TRBV7-2 with TRBJ2-5, with D perhaps TRBD2 (5 bases). This CDR3 is built from 14 residues. V was clipped by 5 bases and J by 1 base, with 11 bases between them. Germline CDR1 reads SGHTA; CDR2 reads FQGNSA. CDR3 in DNA: TGTGCCAGCAGCCTAGGACTTGCCCAAGAGACCCAGTACTTC. Protein sequence: CASSLGLAQETQYF.

The rearrangement joins TRBV12-1 to TRBJ2-5; the table's D call, TRBD2, has no DNA check behind it. TRBV12-1 is a listed pseudogene. The length of the CDR3 is 23 residues. The CDR3 is CASSYHGRQGKIRERGFQETQYF. The CDR3 nucleotides read TGTGCCAGCAGCTACCACGGCAGACAGGGTAAGATAAGGGAGCGGGGGTTTCAAGAGACCCAGTACTTC.